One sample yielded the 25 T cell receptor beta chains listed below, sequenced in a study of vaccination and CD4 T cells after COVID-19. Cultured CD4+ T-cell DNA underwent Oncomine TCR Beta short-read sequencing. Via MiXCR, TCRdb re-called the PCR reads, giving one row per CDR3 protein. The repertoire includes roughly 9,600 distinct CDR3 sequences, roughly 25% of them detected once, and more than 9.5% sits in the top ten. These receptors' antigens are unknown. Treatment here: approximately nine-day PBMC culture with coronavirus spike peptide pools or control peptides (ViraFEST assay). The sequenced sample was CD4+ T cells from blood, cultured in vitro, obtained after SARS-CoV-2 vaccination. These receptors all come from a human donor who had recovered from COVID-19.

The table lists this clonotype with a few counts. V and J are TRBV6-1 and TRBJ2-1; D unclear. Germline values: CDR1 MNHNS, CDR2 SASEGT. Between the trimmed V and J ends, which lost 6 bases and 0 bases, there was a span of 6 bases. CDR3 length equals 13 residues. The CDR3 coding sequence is TGTGCCAGCAGATTGAGCTCCTACAATGAGCAGTTCTTC. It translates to CASRLSSYNEQFF.

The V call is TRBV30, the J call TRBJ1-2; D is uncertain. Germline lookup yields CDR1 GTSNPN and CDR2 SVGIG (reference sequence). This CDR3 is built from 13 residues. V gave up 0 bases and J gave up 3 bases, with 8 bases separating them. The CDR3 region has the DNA TGTGCCTGGAGTGTCTCAGGCTACTATGGCTACACCTTC. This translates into CAWSVSGYYGYTF.

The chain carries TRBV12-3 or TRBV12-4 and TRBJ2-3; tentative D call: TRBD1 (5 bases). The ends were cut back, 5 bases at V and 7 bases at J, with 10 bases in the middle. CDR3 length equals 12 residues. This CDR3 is CASSQQAYTQYF. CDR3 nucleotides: TGTGCCAGCAGTCAACAGGCGTATACGCAGTATTTT.

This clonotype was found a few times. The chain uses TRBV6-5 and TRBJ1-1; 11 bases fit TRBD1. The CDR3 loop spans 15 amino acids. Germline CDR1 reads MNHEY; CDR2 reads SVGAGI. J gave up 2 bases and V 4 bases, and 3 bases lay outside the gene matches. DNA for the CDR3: TGTGCCAGCAGTTCTTGGACAGGGGGCAACACTGAAGCTTTCTTT. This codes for CASSSWTGGNTEAFF.

The DNA for the CDR3 is TGTGCCAGCAGTTTTTTAGGGGTGGATCAGCCCCAGCATTTT. Translated, it gives CASSFLGVDQPQHF. The chain recombines TRBV28 with TRBJ1-5; tentative D call: TRBD1 (5 bases). V was cut by 3 bases and J by 5 bases, with 11 bases left in between. The CDR3 has 14 amino acids. Germline V gene sequence: CDR1 MDHEN, CDR2 SYDVKM. Drawing the rest from reference TRBV28 and TRBJ1-5, the complete variable domain is DVKVTQSSRYLVKRTGEKVFLECVQDMDHENMFWYRQDPGLGLRLIYFSYDVKMKEKGDIPEGYSVSREKKERFSLILESASTNQTSMYLCASSFLGVDQPQHFGDGTRLSIL.

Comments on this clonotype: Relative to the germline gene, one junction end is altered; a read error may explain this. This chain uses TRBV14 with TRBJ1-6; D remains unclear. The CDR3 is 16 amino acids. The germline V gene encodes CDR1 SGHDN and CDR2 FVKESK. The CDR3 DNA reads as TGTACCAGCAGGCGGAGTAGAAGCTCCTATAATTCACCCCTCCACTTT. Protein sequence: CTSRRSRSSYNSPLHF.

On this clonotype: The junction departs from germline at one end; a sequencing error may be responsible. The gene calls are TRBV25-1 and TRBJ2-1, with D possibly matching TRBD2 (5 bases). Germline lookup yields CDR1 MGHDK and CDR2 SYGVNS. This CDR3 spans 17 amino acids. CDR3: CASSDPLGKWDYTEQFF. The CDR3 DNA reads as TGTGCCAGCAGTGATCCCCTCGGGAAGTGGGATTACACTGAGCAGTTCTTC.

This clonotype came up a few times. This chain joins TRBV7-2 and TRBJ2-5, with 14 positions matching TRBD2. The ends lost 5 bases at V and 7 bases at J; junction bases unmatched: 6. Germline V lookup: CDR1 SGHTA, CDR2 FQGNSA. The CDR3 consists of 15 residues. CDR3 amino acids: CASSKETSGGATQYF. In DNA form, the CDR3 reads TGTGCCAGCAGCAAAGAGACTAGCGGGGGGGCGACCCAGTACTTC.

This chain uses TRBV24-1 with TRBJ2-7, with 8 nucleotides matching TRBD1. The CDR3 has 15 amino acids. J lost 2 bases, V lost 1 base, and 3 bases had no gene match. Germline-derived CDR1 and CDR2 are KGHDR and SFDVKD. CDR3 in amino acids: CATSDLVQGAYEQYF. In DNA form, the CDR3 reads TGTGCCACCAGTGATTTAGTACAGGGGGCCTACGAGCAGTACTTC.

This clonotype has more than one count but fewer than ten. In nucleotides, the CDR3 is TGTGCCACCAGTGACGACGGGACTAGGGATACGCAGTATTTT. Protein product: CATSDDGTRDTQYF. This rearrangement joins TRBV24-1 to TRBJ2-3; 8 bases are a match to TRBD2. This CDR3 contains 14 residues. CDR1 is KGHDR and CDR2 is SFDVKD in the germline V gene. V lost 4 bases, J lost 6 bases, and 5 bases stayed unmatched.

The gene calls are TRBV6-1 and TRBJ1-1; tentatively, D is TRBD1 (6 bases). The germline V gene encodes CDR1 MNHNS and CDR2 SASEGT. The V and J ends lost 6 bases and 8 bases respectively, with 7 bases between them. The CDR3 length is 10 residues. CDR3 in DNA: TGTGCCAGCAGAGGGACAGAAGCTTTCTTT. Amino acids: CASRGTEAFF.

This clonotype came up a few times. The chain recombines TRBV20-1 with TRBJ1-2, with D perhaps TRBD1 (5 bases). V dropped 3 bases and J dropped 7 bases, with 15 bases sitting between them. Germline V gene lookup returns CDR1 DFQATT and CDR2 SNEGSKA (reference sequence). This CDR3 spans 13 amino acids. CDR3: CSASYVQGSGYTF. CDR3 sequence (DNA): TGCAGTGCTAGCTACGTCCAGGGCAGTGGCTACACCTTC.

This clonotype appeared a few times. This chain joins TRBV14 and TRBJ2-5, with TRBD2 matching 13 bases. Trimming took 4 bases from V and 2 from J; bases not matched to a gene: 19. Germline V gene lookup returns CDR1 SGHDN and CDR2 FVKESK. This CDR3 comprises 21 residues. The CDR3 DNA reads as TGTGCCAGCAGCCCGAGTCGGGGGTTGCGACTAGCGGGAGGACCGCAAGAGACCCAGTACTTC. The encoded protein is CASSPSRGLRLAGGPQETQYF.

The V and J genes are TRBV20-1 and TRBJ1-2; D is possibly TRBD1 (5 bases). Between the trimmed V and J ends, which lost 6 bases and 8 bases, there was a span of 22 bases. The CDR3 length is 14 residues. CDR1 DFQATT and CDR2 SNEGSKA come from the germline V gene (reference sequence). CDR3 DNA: TGCAGTGCGCGGAAGTGGGGGATCCAGTCGGGCTACACCTTC. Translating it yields CSARKWGIQSGYTF.

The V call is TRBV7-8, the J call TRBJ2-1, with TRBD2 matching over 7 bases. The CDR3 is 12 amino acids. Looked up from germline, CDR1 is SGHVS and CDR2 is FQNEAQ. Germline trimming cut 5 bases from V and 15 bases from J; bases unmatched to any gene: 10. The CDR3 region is CASSPFRGDLFF. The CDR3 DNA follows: TGTGCCAGCAGCCCATTTCGGGGGGATCTGTTCTTC.

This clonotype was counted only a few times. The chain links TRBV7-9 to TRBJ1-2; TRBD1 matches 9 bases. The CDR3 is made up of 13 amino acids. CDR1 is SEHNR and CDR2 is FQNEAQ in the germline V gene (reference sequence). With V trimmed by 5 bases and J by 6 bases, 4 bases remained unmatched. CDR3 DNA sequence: TGTGCCAGCAGCCCCCGGGACAGGGATGGCTACACCTTC. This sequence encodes CASSPRDRDGYTF.

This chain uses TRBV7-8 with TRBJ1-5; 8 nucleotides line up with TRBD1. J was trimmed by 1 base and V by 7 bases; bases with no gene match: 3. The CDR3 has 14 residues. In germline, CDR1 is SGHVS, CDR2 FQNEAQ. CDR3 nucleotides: TGTGCCAGCACCAGACAGGGGAGCAATCAGCCCCAGCATTTT. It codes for CASTRQGSNQPQHF. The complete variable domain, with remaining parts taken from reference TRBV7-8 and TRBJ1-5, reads GAGVSQSPRYKVAKRGQDVALRCDPISGHVSLFWYQQALGQGPEFLTYFQNEAQLDKSGLPSDRFFAERPEGSVSTLKIQRTQQEDSAVYLCASTRQGSNQPQHFGDGTRLSIL.

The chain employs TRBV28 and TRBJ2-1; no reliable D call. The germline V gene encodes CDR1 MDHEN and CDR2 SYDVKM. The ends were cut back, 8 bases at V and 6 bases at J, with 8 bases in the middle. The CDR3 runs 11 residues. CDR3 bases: TGTGCCAGCCCGTCTAGCAATGAGCAGTTCTTC. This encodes CASPSSNEQFF.

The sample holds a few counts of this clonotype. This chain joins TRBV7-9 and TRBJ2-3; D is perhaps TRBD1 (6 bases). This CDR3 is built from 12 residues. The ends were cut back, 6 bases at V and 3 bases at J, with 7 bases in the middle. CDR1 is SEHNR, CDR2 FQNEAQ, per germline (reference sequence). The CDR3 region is CASSQGTDTQYF. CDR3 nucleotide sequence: TGTGCCAGCAGTCAGGGGACAGATACGCAGTATTTT.

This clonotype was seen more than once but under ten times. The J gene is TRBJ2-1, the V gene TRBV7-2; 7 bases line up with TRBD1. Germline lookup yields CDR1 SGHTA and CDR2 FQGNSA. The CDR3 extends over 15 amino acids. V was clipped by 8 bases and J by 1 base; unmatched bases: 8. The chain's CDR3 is CASVRGPLSYNEQFF. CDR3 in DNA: TGTGCCAGCGTGAGGGGGCCCTTATCCTACAATGAGCAGTTCTTC.

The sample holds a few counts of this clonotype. The CDR3 DNA is TGTGCCAGCAGCTTGGAGGGTCGGGTCTATGGCTACACCTTC. Amino acid sequence: CASSLEGRVYGYTF. The V and J genes are TRBV7-2 and TRBJ1-2; D remains ambiguous. There are 14 residues in the CDR3. With 3 bases removed from V and 4 bases from J, the gap between germline ends came to 12 bases. Germline values: CDR1 SGHTA, CDR2 FQGNSA.

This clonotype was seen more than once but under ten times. CDR3 sequence reads: CASSYSSGTYEQYF. For the CDR3, the DNA is TGTGCCAGCAGCTATTCTAGCGGAACCTACGAGCAGTACTTC. The V gene is TRBV7-2, the J gene TRBJ2-7; 7 bases agree with TRBD2. V trimming: 4 bases; J trimming: 2 bases; junction bases outside the gene matches: 5. The CDR3 has 14 residues. CDR1 is SGHTA, CDR2 FQGNSA, per germline.

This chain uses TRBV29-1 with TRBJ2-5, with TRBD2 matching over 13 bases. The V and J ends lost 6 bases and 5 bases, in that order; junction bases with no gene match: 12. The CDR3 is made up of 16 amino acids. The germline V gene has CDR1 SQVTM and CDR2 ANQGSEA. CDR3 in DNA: TGCAGCGTCACCGGGACTAGCGGGATGGGTGGGGAGACCCAGTACTTC. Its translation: CSVTGTSGMGGETQYF.

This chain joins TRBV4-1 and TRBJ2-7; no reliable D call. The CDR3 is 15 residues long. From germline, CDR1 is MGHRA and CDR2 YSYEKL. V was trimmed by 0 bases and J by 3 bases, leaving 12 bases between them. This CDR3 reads CASSQESYTLYEQYF. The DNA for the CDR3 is TGCGCCAGCAGCCAAGAGTCTTATACCCTCTACGAGCAGTACTTC.

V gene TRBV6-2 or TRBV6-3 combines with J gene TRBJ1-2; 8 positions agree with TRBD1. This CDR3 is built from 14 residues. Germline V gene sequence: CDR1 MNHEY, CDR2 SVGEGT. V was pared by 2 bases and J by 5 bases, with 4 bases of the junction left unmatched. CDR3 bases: TGTGCCAGCAGTTACGGGCAGGGGGCTTATGGCTACACCTTC. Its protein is CASSYGQGAYGYTF.